This TCR beta chain was captured by sequencing in a study of blood T cell repertoires in COVID-19. Study-level information: Donors in the United States, Italy and Spain gave samples during acute or convalescent COVID-19. T cells, B-cell-depleted T cells, or PBMCs provided the cDNA or gDNA that served as material.

The CDR3 covers 13 residues. V trimming: 7 bases; J trimming: 5 bases; junction bases outside the gene matches: 6. In germline, CDR1 is LNHDA, CDR2 SQIVND (reference sequence). Per the original methods: For nucleated cells, counts were estimated from reference gene primer amplification. The table came from immunoSEQ multiplex PCR; TCRdb's copy has only in-frame clones and leaves some out. That table gives V, J and clone size, and the DNA gave D and trimming. This repertoire shows some 120,000 clones, more than 75% found once; its top ten account for about 3.6%. This receptor was taken from a woman in her fifties or sixties with acute or convalescent COVID-19. The sequenced material came from peripheral blood. The V gene is TRBV19, the J gene TRBJ1-1; TRBD1 matches 8 bases. The CDR3 sequence is CASIQGAGTEAFF. The CDR3, as DNA: TGTGCCAGTATTCAGGGGGCTGGGACTGAAGCTTTCTTT. The entire variable domain, with the rest obtained from reference TRBV19 and TRBJ1-1, is as follows: DGGITQSPKYLFRKEGQNVTLSCEQNLNHDAMYWYRQDPGQGLRLIYYSQIVNDFQKGDIAEGYSVSREKKESFPLTVTSAQKNPTAFYLCASIQGAGTEAFFGQGTRLTVV.